This TCR beta chain was sequenced in a study of blood T cell repertoires in COVID-19. Study in general: Material from acute and convalescent COVID-19 was sourced from the United States, Italy and Spain.

CDR3 length equals 13 residues. CDR1 LGHDT and CDR2 YNNKEL come from the germline V gene (reference sequence). Losses at the gene ends were 4 bases for V and 4 bases for J; bases not matched to a gene: 3. This table comes from immunoSEQ multiplex PCR, and its TCRdb copy is limited to in-frame clones, with some not included. The sample has roughly 190,000 clones; about nine tenths are singletons. This receptor was obtained from a man aged 30 to 45 with acute or convalescent COVID-19. The V and J genes are TRBV3-1 (or the pseudogene TRBV3-2) and TRBJ2-7; 8 nucleotides line up with TRBD2. The specimen sequenced was peripheral blood. CDR3 bases: TGTGCCAGCAGCCCCGGGGGGGGTTACGAGCAGTACTTC. It codes for CASSPGGGYEQYF.